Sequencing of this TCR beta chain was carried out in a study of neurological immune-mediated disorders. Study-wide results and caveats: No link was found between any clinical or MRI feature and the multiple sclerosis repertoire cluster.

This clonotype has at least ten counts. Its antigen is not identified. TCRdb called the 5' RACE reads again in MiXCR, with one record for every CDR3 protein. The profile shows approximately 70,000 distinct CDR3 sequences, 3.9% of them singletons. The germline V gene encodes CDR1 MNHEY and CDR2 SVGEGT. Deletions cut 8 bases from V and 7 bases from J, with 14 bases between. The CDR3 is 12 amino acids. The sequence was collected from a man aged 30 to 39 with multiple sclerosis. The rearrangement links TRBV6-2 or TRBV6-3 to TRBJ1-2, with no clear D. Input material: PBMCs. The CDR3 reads CASVERVRGYTF. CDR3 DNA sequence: TGTGCCAGCGTTGAGAGGGTTCGTGGCTACACCTTC.